These 27 T cell receptor beta chains originate from one sample sequenced in a study of CD8+ T cells in alopecia areata. RNA was isolated and reverse transcribed to cDNA, the sequencing template. Using immunoSEQ multiplex PCR, the repertoire was profiled, and TCRdb retains in-frame clones only, with some absent. The table shows 90,000 to 100,000 clones, with less than 50% occurring only once. The sample comprised CD4+ T cells sorted from blood. These TCRs come from a human donor with alopecia areata.

This clone was detected only a few times. This rearrangement joins TRBV29-1 to TRBJ2-2, with 8 positions matching TRBD1. CDR1 is SQVTM and CDR2 is ANQGSEA in the germline V gene. The trim removed 7 bases at V and 3 bases at J, leaving 4 bases unmatched. This CDR3 is 13 amino acids long. The CDR3 spells CSAGTGDTGELFF. The CDR3, as DNA: TGCAGCGCTGGGACAGGCGACACCGGGGAGCTGTTTTTT.

This clone was detected only a few times. The CDR3 loop is CASSSQYGNKAFF. CDR3 nucleotides: TGTGCCAGCAGCTCGCAATATGGGAACAAAGCTTTCTTT. The V gene is TRBV7-3, the J gene TRBJ1-1; no definite D call. Between the trimmed V and J ends, which lost 4 bases and 9 bases, there was a span of 15 bases. CDR1 is SGHTA and CDR2 is FQGTGA in the germline V gene. The CDR3 spans 13 residues.

V gene TRBV7-2 combines with J gene TRBJ1-2, with 9 nucleotides matching TRBD1. Germline CDR1 reads SGHTA; CDR2 reads FQGNSA. The CDR3 length is 16 residues. The trim removed 2 bases at V and 8 bases at J, leaving 12 bases unmatched. CDR3 nucleotides: TGTGCCAGCAGCTTATCCAGTCCCGGGACAGGGACCGGCTACACCTTC. Residues: CASSLSSPGTGTGYTF.

The count of this clone is one. The V gene is TRBV15, the J gene TRBJ1-6, with D hard to call. V was cut by 6 bases and J by 9 bases, with 9 bases left in between. Germline V gene lookup returns CDR1 LNHNV and CDR2 YYDKDF (reference sequence). The CDR3 sequence is 12 residues long. This chain's CDR3 is CATRGPGSPLHF. The CDR3 DNA reads as TGTGCCACCAGAGGACCGGGTTCACCCCTCCACTTT. Drawing the rest from reference TRBV15 and TRBJ1-6, the complete variable domain is DAMVIQNPRYQVTQFGKPVTLSCSQTLNHNVMYWYQQKSSQAPKLLFHYYDKDFNNEADTPDNFQSRRPNTSFCFLDIRSPGLGDTAMYLCATRGPGSPLHFGNGTRLTVT.

The chain employs TRBV7-9 and TRBJ1-5; 8 positions agree with TRBD1. The CDR3 has 17 residues. Germline lookup yields CDR1 SEHNR and CDR2 FQNEAQ (reference sequence). V shed 1 base, J shed 2 bases, and the junction held 7 bases outside the gene matches. CDR3 in amino acids: CASSLGSLQGGNQPQHF. CDR3 DNA: TGTGCCAGCAGCTTAGGGTCTTTACAGGGGGGCAATCAGCCCCAGCATTTT.

This rearrangement joins TRBV6-5 to TRBJ2-7; D is possibly TRBD1 or TRBD2 (5 bases each). Trimming took off 7 bases at V and 4 bases at J, with 14 bases between the two ends. The CDR3 has 13 amino acids. CDR1 and CDR2 (germline): MNHEY, SVGAGI. For the CDR3, the DNA is TGTGCCAGCAATCGTGGGGGATTATACGAGCAGTACTTC. This sequence encodes CASNRGGLYEQYF.

The rearrangement joins TRBV7-9 to TRBJ1-6; a weak D match, TRBD1 (5 bases). Germline V gene lookup returns CDR1 SEHNR and CDR2 FQNEAQ (reference sequence). This CDR3 is 13 amino acids long. Trimming left V 1 base short and J 10 bases short, with 8 bases between. For the CDR3, the DNA is TGTGCCAGCAGCTTAGAAGGGGAATCACCCCTCCACTTT. It encodes CASSLEGESPLHF.

This chain uses TRBV29-1 with TRBJ2-5; D possibly corresponds to TRBD1 (6 bases). The J call may be mistaken, given a closer DNA end match to TRBJ2-7. Germline V gives CDR1 SQVTM, CDR2 ANQGSEA. The CDR3 totals 11 residues. The CDR3 sequence: CSVDRGYEQYF. In DNA, the CDR3 is TGCAGCGTTGACAGGGGATACGAGCAGTACTTC.

The V call is TRBV5-6, the J call TRBJ2-5, with 7 bases that match TRBD1. Per germline, CDR1 SGHDT and CDR2 YYEEEE. J lost 7 bases, V lost 0 bases, and 12 bases had no gene match. This CDR3 region has 16 residues. CDR3 loop: CASSLAGDSPKGTQYF. The DNA for the CDR3 is TGTGCCAGCAGCTTGGCCGGGGACAGTCCCAAGGGGACCCAGTACTTC.

The V gene is TRBV6-1, the J gene TRBJ2-5; TRBD1 aligns across 10 bases. Germline CDR1 is MNHNS and CDR2 is SASEGT. After removal of 0 bases from V and 6 bases from J, the junction contained 13 bases not matched to a gene. The CDR3 consists of 18 residues. The CDR3 sequence: CASSEALFFRDRGKTQYF. The CDR3 nucleotides read TGTGCCAGCAGTGAAGCGTTGTTTTTCCGGGACAGGGGAAAGACCCAGTACTTC.

The chain uses TRBV30 and TRBJ1-2; D may be TRBD1 (5 bases). The CDR3 contains 14 residues. Germline V lookup: CDR1 GTSNPN, CDR2 SVGIG (reference sequence). Between the trimmed V and J ends, which lost 3 bases and 8 bases, there was a span of 19 bases. The CDR3 DNA follows: TGTGCCTGGAGCTCCAATTTGGGGCGCGTAGGCTACACCTTC. Protein: CAWSSNLGRVGYTF.

There are a few counts of this clone. The V and J genes are TRBV19 and TRBJ1-1; 7 positions match TRBD1. Trimming removed 7 bases from V and 1 base from J; junction bases left unmatched: 3. CDR1 and CDR2 from the germline V gene are LNHDA and SQIVND (reference sequence). The length of the CDR3 is 13 residues. Here the CDR3 DNA reads TGTGCCAGTATGGACAGGCCGAACACTGAAGCTTTCTTT. As protein: CASMDRPNTEAFF.

The chain links TRBV7-8 to TRBJ2-6, with D tentatively TRBD2 (6 bases). From germline, CDR1 is SGHVS and CDR2 FQNEAQ. The CDR3 extends over 16 amino acids. Trimming left V 7 bases short and J 1 base short, with 14 bases between. CDR3 loop: CASNRIRGSGANVLTF. The CDR3 DNA follows: TGTGCCAGCAACAGGATTCGGGGGTCTGGGGCCAACGTCCTGACTTTC.

This clone was recorded a few times. V gene TRBV7-2 combines with J gene TRBJ2-5; 8 bases map to TRBD1. V trimming: 6 bases; J trimming: 2 bases; junction bases outside the gene matches: 5. CDR3 length equals 14 residues. Germline V lookup: CDR1 SGHTA, CDR2 FQGNSA. CDR3 sequence reads: CASSSDRGQETQYF. The CDR3 nucleotides read TGTGCCAGCAGTTCAGACAGGGGACAAGAGACCCAGTACTTC.

This clone was counted many times. The CDR3 sequence is CASSLSRSDTQYF. DNA of the CDR3: TGTGCCAGCAGCTTAAGTCGGTCGGATACGCAGTATTTT. V usage is TRBV7-3 and J usage is TRBJ2-3; D is undetermined. Germline CDR1 is SGHTA and CDR2 is FQGTGA. The CDR3 consists of 13 residues. V was trimmed by 1 base and J by 6 bases, leaving 8 bases between them.

This clone was seen only a few times. The V call is TRBV19, the J call TRBJ2-6; possible D gene TRBD1, 5 bases. Germline lookup yields CDR1 LNHDA and CDR2 SQIVND (reference sequence). Trimming pared 3 bases from V and 0 bases from J, leaving 9 bases between. The CDR3 runs 16 residues. CDR3 residues: CASSMGQFSGANVLTF. The DNA for the CDR3 is TGTGCCAGTAGTATGGGGCAGTTCTCTGGGGCCAACGTCCTGACTTTC.

This clone was picked up a small number of times. The chain has TRBV7-9 and TRBJ1-5; D remains ambiguous. This CDR3 is 14 amino acids long. The germline V gene encodes CDR1 SEHNR and CDR2 FQNEAQ (reference sequence). V shed 4 bases and J shed 4 bases, with 11 bases lying between them. As DNA, the CDR3 is TGTGCCAGCAGCTCGGGTGGGAGAAATCAGCCCCAGCATTTT. It specifies CASSSGGRNQPQHF.

This chain joins TRBV19 and TRBJ2-5; D not resolved. The length of the CDR3 is 13 residues. Per the germline V gene, CDR1 is LNHDA and CDR2 is SQIVND (reference sequence). V lost 9 bases and J 6 bases, leaving 17 bases between the germline ends. This CDR3 is CASAVESSQTQYF. The CDR3 nucleotides read TGTGCCAGCGCCGTCGAGAGTTCGCAGACCCAGTACTTC.

The chain carries TRBV18 and TRBJ2-7, with TRBD1 matching over 8 bases. Looked up from germline, CDR1 is KGHSH and CDR2 is LQKENI. Trimming cost V 4 bases and J 6 bases; bases outside gene matches: 5. This CDR3 is built from 13 residues. CDR3 sequence (DNA): TGTGCCAGCTCACTCGACAGGGGAGGCGAGCAGTACTTC. It encodes CASSLDRGGEQYF.

The CDR3 here is CASSLVPGFSYNEQFF. CDR3 DNA sequence: TGTGCCAGCAGCTTGGTCCCAGGATTTTCCTACAATGAGCAGTTCTTC. The gene calls are TRBV5-6 and TRBJ2-1, with unresolved D. From germline, CDR1 is SGHDT and CDR2 YYEEEE. The CDR3 extends over 16 amino acids. V was pared by 0 bases and J by 1 base, with 11 bases between.

The V gene is TRBV30, the J gene TRBJ1-2; 9 bases fit TRBD1. The ends lost 1 base at V and 4 bases at J; junction bases unmatched: 4. Germline-derived CDR1 and CDR2 are GTSNPN and SVGIG (reference sequence). CDR3 length equals 14 residues. CDR3 protein: CAWSEDRGAYGYTF. The CDR3 DNA reads TGTGCCTGGAGTGAAGACAGGGGGGCCTATGGCTACACCTTC.

This chain joins TRBV29-1 and TRBJ2-5, with TRBD1 matching 8 bases. After removal of 5 bases from V and 6 bases from J, the junction contained 5 bases not matched to a gene. This CDR3 has 12 amino acids. Per the germline V gene, CDR1 is SQVTM and CDR2 is ANQGSEA. Here the CDR3 reads CSVRTGTQTQYF. CDR3 in DNA: TGCAGCGTTCGGACAGGGACCCAGACCCAGTACTTC. Full variable domain (remainder filled in from reference TRBV29-1 and TRBJ2-5): SAVISQKPSRDICQRGTSLTIQCQVDSQVTMMFWYRQQPGQSLTLIATANQGSEATYESGFVIDKFPISRPNLTFSTLTVSNMSPEDSSIYLCSVRTGTQTQYFGPGTRLLVL.

The rearrangement uses TRBV30 and TRBJ1-1; D is possibly TRBD1 (6 bases). Germline loops: CDR1 GTSNPN, CDR2 SVGIG (reference sequence). V dropped 6 bases and J dropped 4 bases, with 15 bases sitting between them. The CDR3 sequence is 13 residues long. CDR3 region: CACNRQAGTEAFF. CDR3 nucleotide sequence: TGTGCCTGCAACCGACAGGCGGGCACTGAAGCTTTCTTT. Full variable domain (remainder filled in from reference TRBV30 and TRBJ1-1): SQTIHQWPATLVQPVGSPLSLECTVEGTSNPNLYWYRQAAGRGLQLLFYSVGIGQISSEVPQNLSASRPQDRQFILSSKKLLLSDSGFYLCACNRQAGTEAFFGQGTRLTVV.

The rearrangement uses TRBV27 and TRBJ1-5, with D hard to call. Looked up from germline, CDR1 is MNHEY and CDR2 is SMNVEV (reference sequence). The CDR3 is 15 residues long. V lost 1 base and J lost 0, with 7 bases in between. The CDR3, as DNA: TGTGCCAGCAGTTTATTTTTAAATAGCAATCAGCCCCAGCATTTT. It codes for CASSLFLNSNQPQHF.

This chain links TRBV27 with TRBJ2-5, with D perhaps TRBD2 (5 bases). The CDR3 consists of 16 residues. The V gene's germline CDR1 is MNHEY and CDR2 SMNVEV (reference sequence). Trimming left V 7 bases short and J 4 bases short, with 22 bases between. The CDR3 is CASMDQRTASIETQYF. The CDR3 bases are TGTGCCAGCATGGATCAGCGGACCGCCTCTATAGAGACCCAGTACTTC.

The rearrangement joins TRBV6-5 to TRBJ2-7; D may correspond to TRBD1 or TRBD2 (6 bases each). V was pared by 9 bases and J by 0 bases, with 15 bases between. Germline V gene data show CDR1 as MNHEY and CDR2 as SVGAGI. The CDR3 is made up of 14 amino acids. The CDR3 coding sequence is TGTGCCAGTGGGAGGACAGCCTCCTCCTACGAGCAGTACTTC. Residues: CASGRTASSYEQYF.

This chain joins TRBV4-2 and TRBJ2-7, with D perhaps matching TRBD1 (5 bases). CDR3 length equals 15 residues. The V end was cut by 1 base, the J end by 1 base, with 11 bases between. CDR1 and CDR2 from the germline V gene are LGHNA and YNFKEQ. CDR3 nucleotide sequence: TGTGCCAGCAGCCAAGGGGCAGGGCTTTCCTACGAGCAGTACTTC. It encodes CASSQGAGLSYEQYF.